This T cell receptor beta chain was sequenced in a study of blood T cell repertoires in COVID-19. Across the study: The samples span acute and convalescent COVID-19 from the United States, Italy and Spain. T cells, B-cell-depleted T cells, or PBMCs supplied cDNA or gDNA.

A few counts support this clone. How the authors handled the data: How many nucleated cells were present was estimated from reference gene primer amplification. TCRdb's copy holds only in-frame clones and misses some; the assay was immunoSEQ multiplex PCR. The D gene and trimming were derived from the DNA, and the V and J assignments and clone size from that table. The table shows 200,000 to 250,000 clones, with roughly nine tenths occurring only once. CDR1 LGHNA and CDR2 YNFKEQ come from the germline V gene. With 3 bases clipped from V and 6 bases from J, the junction kept 7 bases outside the gene matches. CDR3 size: 15 residues.

This clonotype originated in a man aged 55 to 70 with acute or convalescent COVID-19. The chain is built from TRBV4-2 and TRBJ2-1; 8 nucleotides line up with TRBD2. Sequenced material: peripheral blood. CDR3 DNA sequence: TGTGCCAGCAGCCATGAGACTAGCGACTCCAATGAGCAGTTCTTC. It encodes CASSHETSDSNEQFF.